These T cell receptor beta chains were read from a single sample in a study of identical twins. Each CDR3 protein gets one entry after TCRdb re-called the 5' RACE reads with MiXCR. This table has 1.5 million to 2 million distinct CDR3 sequences, about 32% appearing once. Sequencing was carried out using cord blood. The receptors were gathered from a newborn girl in good health. Both conserved end residues are part of each CDR3. The D gene is left open where the match is weak. Some rows have no size entry. The others give once, few or many, or a class for an expanded clone.

abundance	v_gene	d_gene	j_gene	CDR3aa	CDR3nt
few	TRBV25-1	NA	TRBJ2-7	CASSAGAGTYEQYF	TGTGCCAGCAGTGCAGGGGCGGGGACCTACGAGCAGTACTTC
few	TRBV4-2	NA	TRBJ1-6	CASSQDFGQSHSPLHF	TGTGCCAGCAGCCAAGATTTCGGACAGTCCCATTCACCCCTCCACTTT
many	TRBV5-1	NA	TRBJ2-3	CASSLLGGSTDTQYF	TGCGCCAGCAGCTTGCTAGGAGGGAGCACAGATACGCAGTATTTT
NA	TRBV11-2	NA	TRBJ1-1	CASRFGAGRGTEAFF	TGTGCCAGCAGGTTCGGAGCAGGAAGGGGCACTGAAGCTTTCTTT
NA	TRBV20-1	NA	TRBJ2-1	CSAHGDNEQFF	TGCAGTGCCCATGGGGACAATGAGCAGTTCTTC
few	TRBV25-1	NA	TRBJ2-3	CASSESGTGASTDTQYF	TGTGCCAGCAGTGAATCGGGGACGGGCGCTAGCACAGATACGCAGTATTTT
NA	TRBV7-9	TRBD2	TRBJ2-7	CASSLMRGVFSYEQYF	TGTGCCAGCAGTTTAATGCGGGGGGTATTCTCCTACGAGCAGTACTTC
NA	TRBV7-2	TRBD2	TRBJ2-1	CASSVVLAVNEQFF	TGTGCCAGCAGCGTAGTTCTAGCGGTGAATGAGCAGTTCTTC
few	TRBV6-5	TRBD1	TRBJ2-1	CASSYQLGQGTYNEQFF	TGTGCCAGCAGTTACCAATTGGGACAGGGAACCTACAATGAGCAGTTCTTC
NA	TRBV27	TRBD2	TRBJ2-5	CANSLAGDLETQYF	TGTGCCAACAGTTTAGCGGGGGACCTAGAGACCCAGTACTTC
NA	TRBV24-1	TRBD2	TRBJ2-1	CASAAGGTYNEQFF	TGTGCCTCGGCTGCGGGAGGTACCTACAATGAGCAGTTCTTC
once	TRBV4-1	NA	TRBJ1-2	CASSRPGTPRDGYTF	TGCGCCAGCAGCCGTCCCGGGACTCCAAGGGATGGCTACACCTTC
few	TRBV5-1	NA	TRBJ2-3	CASSGGPNTDTQYF	TGCGCCAGCAGCGGGGGACCGAACACAGATACGCAGTATTTT
NA	TRBV12-3/TRBV12-4	NA	TRBJ2-2	CASSPLAGPGELFF	TGTGCCAGCAGTCCTTTAGCCGGACCCGGGGAGCTGTTTTTT
few	TRBV20-1	TRBD1	TRBJ2-5	CSARADRGETQYF	TGCAGTGCTAGAGCGGACAGGGGGGAGACCCAGTACTTC
NA	TRBV28	TRBD2	TRBJ2-7	CASLSERESKNEQYF	TGTGCCAGCCTATCGGAGCGGGAGTCCAAGAATGAGCAGTACTTC
once	TRBV15	NA	TRBJ2-5	CATSTRLTRQYF	TGTGCCACCAGTACACGACTAACGCGGCAGTACTTC
few	TRBV27	TRBD2	TRBJ2-7	CATGKTGRLAGSSYEQYF	TGTGCCACCGGGAAAACAGGACGACTAGCGGGGAGCTCCTACGAGCAGTACTTC
NA	TRBV7-9	NA	TRBJ2-7	CASSPRGTYSSYEQYF	TGTGCCAGCAGCCCGCGTGGAACCTATAGCTCCTACGAGCAGTACTTC
NA	TRBV28	TRBD1	TRBJ2-5	CASSSDREKETQYF	TGTGCCAGCAGTTCGGACAGGGAGAAAGAGACCCAGTACTTC
few	TRBV6-2/TRBV6-3	NA	TRBJ2-3	CASSYMGDTQYF	TGTGCCAGCAGTTATATGGGAGATACGCAGTATTTT
NA	TRBV12-3/TRBV12-4	NA	TRBJ2-7	CASSGYRASYEQYF	TGTGCCAGCAGTGGTTACAGGGCCTCCTACGAGCAGTACTTC
NA	TRBV28	NA	TRBJ2-5	CASSLGATPIRPKETQYF	TGTGCCAGCAGTTTGGGGGCTACCCCGATTCGCCCGAAAGAGACCCAGTACTTC
few	TRBV29-1	TRBD2	TRBJ2-1	CSVDQRTSGRRYNEQFF	TGCAGCGTTGATCAGCGGACTAGCGGGAGGCGCTACAATGAGCAGTTCTTC
NA	TRBV20-1	TRBD1	TRBJ1-5	CSATDRGGNQPQHF	TGCAGTGCTACCGACAGGGGAGGGAATCAGCCCCAGCATTTT
NA	TRBV2	NA	TRBJ2-7	CASSGYLAQSSYEQYF	TGTGCCAGCAGCGGATATCTAGCGCAGAGCTCCTACGAGCAGTACTTC
NA	TRBV24-1	TRBD2	TRBJ2-7	CATSAPGGHNEQYF	TGTGCCACCAGTGCCCCGGGAGGGCACAATGAGCAGTACTTC
NA	TRBV9	NA	TRBJ2-3	CAGSPIQGFGVADTQYF	TGTGCCGGCAGCCCTATACAGGGATTCGGCGTAGCAGATACGCAGTATTTT
NA	TRBV7-8	NA	TRBJ2-3	CASSLADTSTDTQYF	TGTGCCAGCAGCTTAGCAGATACTAGCACAGATACGCAGTATTTT
NA	TRBV3-1	NA	TRBJ2-7	CASSHPGASYEQYF	TGTGCCAGCAGTCACCCGGGAGCCTCCTACGAGCAGTACTTC
NA	TRBV4-1	NA	TRBJ2-3	CASSQEGDYRFTDTQYF	TGCGCCAGCAGCCAAGAAGGAGACTACAGATTCACAGATACGCAGTATTTT
NA	TRBV7-9	NA	TRBJ1-1	CASSLVGTNTEAFF	TGTGCCAGCAGCTTAGTGGGCACCAACACTGAAGCTTTCTTT
many	TRBV12-3/TRBV12-4	TRBD2	TRBJ2-1	CASLAGGYNEQFF	TGTGCCAGTCTAGCGGGGGGGTACAATGAGCAGTTCTTC
NA	TRBV7-9	NA	TRBJ1-2	CASSLDAGGYTF	TGTGCCAGCAGCTTAGATGCGGGCGGCTACACCTTC
NA	TRBV7-2	NA	TRBJ2-3	CASSLRIGTDTQYF	TGTGCCAGCAGCTTACGGATAGGCACAGATACGCAGTATTTT
NA	TRBV10-3	NA	TRBJ2-2	CAISESSGNTGELFF	TGTGCCATCAGTGAGTCTAGCGGGAACACCGGGGAGCTGTTTTTT
few	TRBV2	NA	TRBJ2-1	CASSETRYNEQFF	TGTGCCAGCAGTGAAACTAGGTACAATGAGCAGTTCTTC
NA	TRBV4-2	NA	TRBJ2-7	CASSQYQGDGSYEQYF	TGTGCCAGCAGCCAATACCAGGGGGACGGGAGTTACGAGCAGTACTTC
few	TRBV10-3	TRBD1	TRBJ2-7	CAIRWSGGSYEQYF	TGTGCCATCAGGTGGTCAGGGGGCTCCTACGAGCAGTACTTC
NA	TRBV28	TRBD2	TRBJ2-1	CASSTPLGLAYNEQFF	TGTGCCAGCAGTACGCCCCTCGGACTAGCCTACAATGAGCAGTTCTTC
NA	TRBV7-2	TRBD2	TRBJ2-5	CASGLVLASETQYF	TGTGCCAGCGGCTTAGTACTAGCGTCAGAGACCCAGTACTTC
few	TRBV11-2	NA	TRBJ2-5	CASSPSIGETQYF	TGTGCCAGCAGCCCGAGCATCGGAGAGACCCAGTACTTC
NA	TRBV12-5	TRBD2	TRBJ2-3	CASGLGLAHSTDTQYF	TGTGCTAGTGGTTTGGGACTAGCGCATAGCACAGATACGCAGTATTTT
few	TRBV27	TRBD2	TRBJ2-5	CASSLWPSGKETQYF	TGTGCCAGCAGTTTATGGCCTAGCGGGAAAGAGACCCAGTACTTC
few	TRBV20-1	TRBD2	TRBJ2-1	CSARDSELAGLEQFF	TGCAGTGCTAGAGATAGCGAGCTAGCGGGACTTGAGCAGTTCTTC
once	TRBV20-1	NA	TRBJ1-1	CSARDERGLNTEAFF	TGCAGTGCTAGAGATGAAAGAGGTTTGAACACTGAAGCTTTCTTT
NA	TRBV6-4	NA	TRBJ2-4	CASSDGYLLAKNIQYF	TGTGCCAGCAGTGACGGGTACCTACTAGCCAAAAACATTCAGTACTTC
NA	TRBV11-1	NA	TRBJ2-1	CAGSVNRGTVSYNEQFF	TGTGCCGGCAGCGTAAACCGGGGGACAGTCTCCTACAATGAGCAGTTCTTC
NA	TRBV5-1	TRBD1	TRBJ2-1	CASNIQGAYNEQFF	TGCGCCAGCAACATACAGGGGGCGTACAATGAGCAGTTCTTC
NA	TRBV20-1	NA	TRBJ2-7	CSATILKYEQYF	TGCAGTGCTACCATCCTCAAGTACGAGCAGTACTTC
NA	TRBV20-1	NA	TRBJ2-7	CSASLSSRAYNEQYF	TGCAGTGCTAGCTTATCGAGCAGGGCATACAATGAGCAGTACTTC
many	TRBV5-1	TRBD2	TRBJ2-3	CASTTSGLTDTQYF	TGCGCCAGCACGACTAGCGGACTCACAGATACGCAGTATTTT
NA	TRBV29-1	NA	TRBJ1-2	CSVEDPSGVWGNYGHTF	TGCAGCGTTGAAGACCCCTCGGGCGTTTGGGGAAACTATGGCCACACCTTC
NA	TRBV20-1	TRBD1	TRBJ1-2	CSAGLRTGVLGGYTF	TGCAGTGCTGGCCTCAGGACAGGGGTTTTGGGTGGCTACACCTTC